These 10 T cell receptor beta chains were all obtained from the same sample, sequenced in a study of OX40 agonist ivuxolimab in advanced cancers. Library creation used the immunoSEQ multiplex PCR assay. TCRdb took over this immuneACCESS table, retaining in-frame rearrangements with V and J assigned. Such tables are incomplete; in checked studies, under half of the missing clones stem from an unresolved V gene, and the remainder is unexplained. This sample comprises approximately 61,000 clones, 91% of them detected only once. The top ten clones comprise under 2% of the sample. The sample in question was CD4+ or CD8+ T cells sorted from blood, obtained in a trial of the OX40 agonist ivuxolimab. All receptors derive from an adult with an advanced solid tumor such as melanoma, head and neck, liver or kidney cancer.

The chain employs TRBV6-1 and TRBJ1-1; TRBD1 matches at 7 bases. The ends lost 11 bases at V and 5 bases at J; junction bases unmatched: 11. This CDR3 comprises 13 residues. The germline gives CDR1 MNHNS, CDR2 SASEGT. The CDR3 reads CAVQKGRGTEAFF. CDR3 DNA sequence: TGTGCCGTCCAGAAGGGCAGGGGGACTGAAGCTTTCTTT.

The chain employs TRBV28 and TRBJ1-2; 7 positions agree with TRBD1. V shed 7 bases, J shed 5 bases, and the junction held 13 bases outside the gene matches. This CDR3 comprises 15 residues. CDR1 and CDR2 (germline): MDHEN, SYDVKM. The DNA of the CDR3 is TGTGCCAGCATCGTAGGAGGGGGCCTGACTTATGGCTACACCTTC. This translates into CASIVGGGLTYGYTF.

The genes are TRBV29-1 and TRBJ1-2; D gene ambiguous. Per germline, CDR1 SQVTM and CDR2 ANQGSEA. The V end was cut by 7 bases, the J end by 7 bases, with 16 bases between. There are 12 residues in the CDR3. The CDR3 DNA reads as TGCAGCGACCATATCACCCCCTTTGGCTACACCTTC. Residues: CSDHITPFGYTF.

The V gene is TRBV7-2, the J gene TRBJ1-2; a possible D gene is TRBD1 (6 bases). Trimming cost V 7 bases and J 4 bases, with 19 bases left between them. This CDR3 spans 15 amino acids. Germline V gene data show CDR1 as SGHTA and CDR2 as FQGNSA. CDR3 residues: CASTVEGGRGYGYTF. The CDR3 DNA follows: TGTGCCAGCACCGTAGAGGGGGGGCGCGGCTATGGCTACACCTTC.

V gene TRBV5-1 combines with J gene TRBJ1-3; 7 bases are shared with TRBD1. J was trimmed by 2 bases and V by 3 bases; bases with no gene match: 8. There are 16 residues in the CDR3. Germline CDR1 and CDR2: SGHRS and YFSETQ. CDR3 protein: CASSSIQGTAGNTIYF. The CDR3 region has the DNA TGCGCCAGCAGCTCGATACAGGGGACGGCTGGAAACACCATATATTTT.

This chain's CDR3 is CASSLETGTYEQYF. DNA of the CDR3: TGTGCCAGCAGTTTGGAGACAGGGACCTACGAGCAGTACTTC. The chain carries TRBV28 and TRBJ2-7, with TRBD1 matching over 7 bases. Per the germline V gene, CDR1 is MDHEN and CDR2 is SYDVKM. After removal of 3 bases from V and 2 bases from J, the junction contained 4 bases not matched to a gene. The CDR3 runs 14 residues.

The chain carries TRBV28 and TRBJ2-7; 8 bases agree with TRBD1. This CDR3 spans 15 amino acids. V shed 2 bases and J 0 bases; nucleotides not matched to a gene: 3. Per germline, CDR1 MDHEN and CDR2 SYDVKM. CDR3 in amino acids: CASSLTGQVSYEQYF. For the CDR3, the DNA is TGTGCCAGCAGTTTAACGGGACAGGTCTCCTACGAGCAGTACTTC.

This rearrangement joins TRBV30 to TRBJ1-1; a possible D gene is TRBD1 (5 bases). The CDR3 runs to 13 residues. Germline-derived CDR1 and CDR2 are GTSNPN and SVGIG (reference sequence). Trimming took 1 base from V and 4 from J, leaving 10 bases between them. The CDR3 coding sequence is TGTGCCTGGAGTGAGGGGAGAGGCACTGAAGCTTTCTTT. Translating gives CAWSEGRGTEAFF.

This sequence joins TRBV28 and TRBJ1-1; D unclear. This CDR3 is built from 14 residues. In germline, CDR1 is MDHEN, CDR2 SYDVKM. The germline V and J ends were trimmed by 3 bases and 6 bases, with 14 bases remaining between them. The CDR3 coding sequence is TGTGCCAGCAGTTTGGAGGAGAAGGAGTCTGAAGCTTTCTTT. Encoded protein: CASSLEEKESEAFF.

The V call is TRBV5-1, the J call TRBJ2-3, with 8 bases aligning to TRBD2. The CDR3 is 15 amino acids. Trimming at V came to 3 bases and at J to 3 bases, leaving 6 bases not matched to a gene. CDR1 and CDR2 from the germline V gene are SGHRS and YFSETQ. CDR3 bases: TGCGCCAGCAGCTCGGGACTAGTGGAGACAGATACGCAGTATTTT. This translates into CASSSGLVETDTQYF.